Listed below are T cell receptor beta chains from one sample, sequenced in a study of cytomegalovirus exposure and HLA in healthy donors. Assay: immunoSEQ multiplex PCR; the TCRdb copy retains only in-frame clones and omits some. This sample's table has some 120,000 clones. Material: PBMCs. The receptors were gathered from a man in his late teens or twenties in good health and CMV-seronegative. Each CDR3 is given without its conserved first and last residue. The order of the fields is D gene, J gene, V gene, CDR3 protein. D genes are given only for firm matches.

d_call: .; j_call: TRBJ2-1; v_call: TRBV6-1; cdr3_aa: ASSEQQGSYNEQF
d_call: .; j_call: TRBJ2-3; v_call: TRBV6-1; cdr3_aa: ASSEGKRTGTDTQY
d_call: .; j_call: TRBJ2-1; v_call: TRBV11-2; cdr3_aa: ASSSVRGSNEQF
d_call: .; j_call: TRBJ2-7; v_call: TRBV5-6; cdr3_aa: ASSLIHYEQY
d_call: .; j_call: TRBJ1-1; v_call: TRBV6-1; cdr3_aa: ASSVSAGGAF
d_call: .; j_call: TRBJ2-1; v_call: TRBV10-3; cdr3_aa: AISLDRWTSYNEQF
d_call: .; j_call: TRBJ2-5; v_call: TRBV20-1; cdr3_aa: SIQGQETQY
d_call: TRBD1; j_call: TRBJ1-5; v_call: TRBV27; cdr3_aa: ASSTTGGSNQPQH
d_call: .; j_call: TRBJ2-2; v_call: TRBV30; cdr3_aa: AWSPHGTEPGSTGELF
d_call: .; j_call: TRBJ1-1; v_call: TRBV7-6; cdr3_aa: ASSPLRDTEAF
d_call: TRBD2; j_call: TRBJ2-2; v_call: TRBV7-2; cdr3_aa: ASSQRPGRETGELF
d_call: TRBD2; j_call: TRBJ2-3; v_call: TRBV7-2; cdr3_aa: ASSRGGPVDTQY
d_call: .; j_call: TRBJ2-6; v_call: TRBV9; cdr3_aa: ASLSGANVLT
d_call: .; j_call: TRBJ1-5; v_call: TRBV4-1; cdr3_aa: ASRPVGGSNQPQH
d_call: .; j_call: TRBJ1-2; v_call: TRBV4-1; cdr3_aa: ASSQGGLYGYT
d_call: TRBD1; j_call: TRBJ1-5; v_call: TRBV5-1; cdr3_aa: ASSRRTGKDQPQH
d_call: .; j_call: TRBJ1-5; v_call: TRBV27; cdr3_aa: ASSSYLGRGNTKGNQPQH
d_call: .; j_call: TRBJ2-3; v_call: TRBV15; cdr3_aa: ATSREGSRGMRDTQY
d_call: .; j_call: TRBJ1-3; v_call: TRBV5-1; cdr3_aa: ASFEGSGNTIY
d_call: TRBD2; j_call: TRBJ2-5; v_call: TRBV4-1; cdr3_aa: ASSPPGGETQY
d_call: TRBD2; j_call: TRBJ2-7; v_call: TRBV7-9; cdr3_aa: ASSHQRDSGEQY
d_call: .; j_call: TRBJ2-3; v_call: TRBV7-2; cdr3_aa: ASSFGPGQSYTDTQY
d_call: TRBD1; j_call: TRBJ2-1; v_call: TRBV5-1; cdr3_aa: ASSLNMGTDEQF